Following are 17 T cell receptor beta chains from one sample sequenced in a study of cytomegalovirus exposure and HLA in healthy donors (dated by TCRdb to between 2016 and 2019). To prepare the library, the immunoSEQ multiplex PCR assay was applied. The multiplex PCR relied on a mix of 60 forward primers for TCR Vbeta segments and 13 reverse primers for TCR Jbeta segments. TCRdb holds this immuneACCESS table with in-frame rearrangements only. Some clones are missing; in checked studies, unresolved V genes explain under half, and the rest has no known cause. This sample is represented by 150,000 to 200,000 clones; 70% to 80% of them were singletons. Of the sample, less than 10% falls within the top ten clones. The sequenced sample was PBMCs. These receptors originate from a man younger than 35 in good health and CMV-seropositive.

This clone was recorded only once. The chain links TRBV5-1 to TRBJ2-1, with TRBD2 identical over 11 bases. The CDR3 is 18 amino acids. J was trimmed by 1 base and V by 0 bases; bases with no gene match: 6. The germline V gene encodes CDR1 SGHRS and CDR2 YFSETQ. The CDR3 region is CASSLALAGGGSYNEQFF. The CDR3 coding sequence is TGCGCCAGCAGCTTGGCCTTAGCGGGAGGGGGGTCCTACAATGAGCAGTTCTTC. Drawing the rest from reference TRBV5-1 and TRBJ2-1, the complete variable domain is KAGVTQTPRYLIKTRGQQVTLSCSPISGHRSVSWYQQTPGQGLQFLFEYFSETQRNKGNFPGRFSGRQFSNSRSEMNVSTLELGDSALYLCASSLALAGGGSYNEQFFGPGTRLTVL.

This rearrangement joins TRBV11-2 to TRBJ2-1, with a tentative D call TRBD2 (7 bases). V gave up 2 bases and J gave up 7 bases, with 24 bases separating them. The CDR3 has 18 amino acids. Germline CDR1 is SGHAT and CDR2 is FQNNGV. The CDR3: CASSLLSGGGSRGNEQFF. CDR3 in DNA: TGTGCCAGCAGCTTATTGAGTGGCGGGGGCTCACGAGGAAATGAGCAGTTCTTC.

This chain uses TRBV5-1 with TRBJ2-1; D not certain. Germline V gene sequence: CDR1 SGHRS, CDR2 YFSETQ. This CDR3 spans 15 amino acids. Trimming took 4 bases from V and 0 from J, leaving 11 bases between them. The CDR3 sequence: CASSMDRVSYNEQFF. CDR3 sequence (DNA): TGCGCCAGCAGCATGGACCGAGTCTCCTACAATGAGCAGTTCTTC. The whole variable domain, filled in from reference TRBV5-1 and TRBJ2-1, reads KAGVTQTPRYLIKTRGQQVTLSCSPISGHRSVSWYQQTPGQGLQFLFEYFSETQRNKGNFPGRFSGRQFSNSRSEMNVSTLELGDSALYLCASSMDRVSYNEQFFGPGTRLTVL.

V and J are TRBV6-5 and TRBJ1-2; D gene uncertain. Deletions cut 6 bases from V and 4 bases from J, with 18 bases between. The CDR3 runs to 15 residues. Germline loops: CDR1 MNHEY, CDR2 SVGAGI. The CDR3 sequence is CASSLTGEASYGYTF. Here the CDR3 DNA reads TGTGCCAGCAGCCTAACCGGGGAGGCTAGCTATGGCTACACCTTC.

V gene TRBV5-1 combines with J gene TRBJ2-1; 8 nucleotides match TRBD1. Germline assignment: CDR1 SGHRS and CDR2 YFSETQ. The trim removed 5 bases at V and 4 bases at J, leaving 5 bases unmatched. The CDR3 runs to 14 residues. The CDR3 bases are TGCGCCAGCAGGGCCGGGACAGGATACAATGAGCAGTTCTTC. Amino acids: CASRAGTGYNEQFF.

V usage is TRBV28 and J usage is TRBJ1-1, with D perhaps matching TRBD1 (5 bases). Trimming removed 6 bases at V and 11 bases at J, with 22 bases between. Germline V gene data show CDR1 as MDHEN and CDR2 as SYDVKM. The CDR3 runs to 14 residues. The CDR3, as DNA: TGTGCCAGCAGCAGTGACCCCATGACAGCCGGGGCTTTCTTT. Its protein product is CASSSDPMTAGAFF.

This clone was counted only a few times. The chain carries TRBV13 and TRBJ2-1, with D uncertain. V lost 5 bases and J lost 7, with 9 bases in between. The CDR3 length is 12 residues. Germline CDR1 reads PRHDT; CDR2 reads FYEKMQ (reference sequence). CDR3 DNA: TGTGCCAGCAGCCAAACGACTAATGAGCAGTTCTTC. It encodes CASSQTTNEQFF.

The V gene is TRBV5-8, the J gene TRBJ2-1; D perhaps matches TRBD1 (5 bases). The V end lost 4 bases, the J end lost 2 bases, and 16 bases lay between the germline ends. CDR3 length: 16 residues. Germline V gene data show CDR1 as SGHTS and CDR2 as YDEGEE. This CDR3 is CASSRLGQGTYNEQFF. The CDR3 bases are TGTGCCAGCAGCCGGCTCGGGCAGGGTACCTACAATGAGCAGTTCTTC.

The CDR3 loop is CASSTGLAGELGEQYF. Here the CDR3 DNA reads TGTGCCAGCAGCACGGGACTAGCGGGAGAACTAGGCGAGCAGTACTTC. The chain recombines TRBV5-5 with TRBJ2-7; TRBD2 agrees at 14 bases. CDR1 is SGHKS, CDR2 YYEKEE, per germline (reference sequence). The CDR3 sequence is 16 residues long. V gave up 4 bases and J gave up 6 bases; unmatched junction bases: 9.

This clone was recorded once. The chain uses TRBV2 and TRBJ1-1; a possible D gene is TRBD1 (5 bases). The CDR3 is 15 amino acids. In germline, CDR1 is SNHLY, CDR2 FYNNEI. V dropped 3 bases and J dropped 1 base, with 12 bases sitting between them. The CDR3 sequence: CASSDLTDPNTEAFF. CDR3 sequence (DNA): TGTGCCAGCAGTGATTTGACAGATCCGAACACTGAAGCTTTCTTT.

J is TRBJ2-1 and V is TRBV10-2, with a weak D call TRBD2 (5 bases). V was trimmed by 0 bases and J by 15 bases, leaving 9 bases between them. The CDR3 contains 11 residues. Germline V gene sequence: CDR1 WSHSY, CDR2 SAAADI. The CDR3 is CASSESTGVFF. The CDR3 DNA is TGCGCCAGCAGTGAGTCCACCGGGGTGTTCTTC.

The chain recombines TRBV5-1 with TRBJ2-1, with 9 nucleotides matching TRBD1. With 0 bases clipped from V and 4 bases from J, the junction kept 5 bases outside the gene matches. The CDR3 contains 16 residues. From germline, CDR1 is SGHRS and CDR2 YFSETQ. CDR3 bases: TGCGCCAGCAGCTTGGATGGGGACAGGGCTTACAATGAGCAGTTCTTC. It codes for CASSLDGDRAYNEQFF.

This clone was counted once. The chain carries TRBV6-4 and TRBJ1-1, with D perhaps TRBD1 (6 bases). The V and J ends lost 3 bases and 6 bases respectively, with 20 bases between them. Germline assignment: CDR1 MRHNA and CDR2 SNTAGT. This CDR3 has 16 residues. The CDR3 region is CASSEEAVGASAEAFF. Here the CDR3 DNA reads TGTGCCAGCAGTGAGGAAGCCGTGGGGGCCTCGGCTGAAGCTTTCTTT.

This clone appeared a single time. The CDR3 protein is CASSLTGTSGYEQFF. CDR3 sequence (DNA): TGTGCCAGCAGCCTGACCGGGACTAGCGGCTATGAGCAGTTCTTC. This chain connects TRBV6-1 to TRBJ2-1; 11 bases align to TRBD2. V lost 6 bases and J lost 8; bases outside the gene matches: 9. The CDR3 spans 15 residues. Looked up from germline, CDR1 is MNHNS and CDR2 is SASEGT.

This chain connects TRBV2 to TRBJ1-1, with D perhaps matching TRBD1 (6 bases). The CDR3 length is 15 residues. CDR1 is SNHLY and CDR2 is FYNNEI in the germline V gene. Trimming removed 0 bases from V and 4 bases from J, with 12 bases in between. The CDR3 bases are TGTGCCAGCAGTGAAGCCTTTTGGACAGCCACTGAAGCTTTCTTT. Amino acids: CASSEAFWTATEAFF.

The rearrangement joins TRBV19 to TRBJ1-1; the D is unclear. Trimming left V 3 bases short and J 4 bases short, with 9 bases between. CDR1 and CDR2 from the germline V gene are LNHDA and SQIVND (reference sequence). CDR3 size: 13 residues. The CDR3 DNA reads as TGTGCCAGTAGTATGGTGCGGTTCACTGAAGCTTTCTTT. This encodes CASSMVRFTEAFF.

V gene TRBV27 combines with J gene TRBJ1-2, with 8 bases fitting TRBD1. Unmatched junction bases numbered 3, after V lost 4 bases and J lost 5 bases. Germline V gives CDR1 MNHEY, CDR2 SMNVEV (reference sequence). This CDR3 is built from 13 residues. This CDR3 is CASSYQGAYGYTF. For the CDR3, the DNA is TGTGCCAGCAGTTACCAGGGGGCTTATGGCTACACCTTC.